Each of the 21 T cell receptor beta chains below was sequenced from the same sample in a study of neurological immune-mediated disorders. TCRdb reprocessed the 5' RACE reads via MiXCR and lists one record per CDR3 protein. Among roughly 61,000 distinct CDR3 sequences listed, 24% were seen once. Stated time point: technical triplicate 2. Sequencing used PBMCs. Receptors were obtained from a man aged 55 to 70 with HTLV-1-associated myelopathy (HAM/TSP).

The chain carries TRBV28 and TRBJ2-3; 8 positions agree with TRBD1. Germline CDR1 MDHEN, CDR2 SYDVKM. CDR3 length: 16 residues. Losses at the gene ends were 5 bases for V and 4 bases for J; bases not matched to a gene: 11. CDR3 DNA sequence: TGTGCCAGCAGTGCAAGACAGGGGTTTGTAGCAGATACGCAGTATTTT. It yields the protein CASSARQGFVADTQYF.

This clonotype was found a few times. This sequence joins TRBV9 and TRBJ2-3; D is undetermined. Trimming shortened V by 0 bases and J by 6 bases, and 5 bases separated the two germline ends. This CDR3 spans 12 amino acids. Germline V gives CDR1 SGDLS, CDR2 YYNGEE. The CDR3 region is CASSVVGDTQYF. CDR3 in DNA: TGTGCCAGCAGCGTAGTTGGGGATACGCAGTATTTT.

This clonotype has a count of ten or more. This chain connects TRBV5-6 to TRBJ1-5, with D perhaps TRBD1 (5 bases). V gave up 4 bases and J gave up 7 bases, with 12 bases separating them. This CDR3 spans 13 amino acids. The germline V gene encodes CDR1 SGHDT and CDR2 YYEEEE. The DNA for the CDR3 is TGTGCCAGCAGCCCTAATAGGGGCCAGCCCCAGCATTTT. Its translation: CASSPNRGQPQHF.

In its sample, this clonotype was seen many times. Written as DNA, the CDR3 is TGCAGTGCTAGGATACAGGGAGGGAACACTGAAGCTTTCTTT. Encoded protein: CSARIQGGNTEAFF. The rearrangement joins TRBV20-1 to TRBJ1-1; possible D gene TRBD1, 6 bases. The CDR3 is 14 amino acids. CDR1 and CDR2 from the germline V gene are DFQATT and SNEGSKA (reference sequence). Trimming left V 3 bases short and J 1 base short, with 12 bases between.

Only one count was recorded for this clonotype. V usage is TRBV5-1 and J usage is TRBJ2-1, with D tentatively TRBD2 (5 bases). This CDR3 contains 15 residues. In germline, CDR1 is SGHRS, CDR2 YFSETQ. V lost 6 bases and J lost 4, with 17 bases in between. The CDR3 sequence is CASNMWERQYNEQFF. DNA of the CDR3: TGCGCCAGCAATATGTGGGAGAGACAATACAATGAGCAGTTCTTC.

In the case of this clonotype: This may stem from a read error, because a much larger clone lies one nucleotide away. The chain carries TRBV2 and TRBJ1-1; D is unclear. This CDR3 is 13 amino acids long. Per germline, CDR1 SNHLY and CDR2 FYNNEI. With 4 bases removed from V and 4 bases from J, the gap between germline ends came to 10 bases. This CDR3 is CASSVGEGTEAFF. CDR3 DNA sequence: TGTGCCAGCAGTGTTGGGGAGGGCACTGAAGCTTTCTTT.

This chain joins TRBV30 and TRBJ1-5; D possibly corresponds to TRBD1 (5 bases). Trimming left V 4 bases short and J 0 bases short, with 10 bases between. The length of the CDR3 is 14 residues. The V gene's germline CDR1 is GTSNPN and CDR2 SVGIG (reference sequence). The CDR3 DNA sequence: TGTGCCTGGAAGAACGGGGGTAGCAATCAGCCCCAGCATTTT. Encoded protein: CAWKNGGSNQPQHF.

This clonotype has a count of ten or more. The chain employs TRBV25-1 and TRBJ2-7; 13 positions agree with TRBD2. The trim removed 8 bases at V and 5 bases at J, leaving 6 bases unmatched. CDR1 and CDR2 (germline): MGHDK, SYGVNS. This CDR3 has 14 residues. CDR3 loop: CASLTSGRSHEQYF. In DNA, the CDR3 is TGTGCCAGCCTGACTAGCGGGAGGAGCCACGAGCAGTACTTC.

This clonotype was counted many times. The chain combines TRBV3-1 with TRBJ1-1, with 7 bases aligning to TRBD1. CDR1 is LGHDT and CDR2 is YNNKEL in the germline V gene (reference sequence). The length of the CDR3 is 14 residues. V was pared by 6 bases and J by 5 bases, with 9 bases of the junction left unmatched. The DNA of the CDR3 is TGTGCCAGCAGAGAGTCAGGGGGATGGACTGAAGCTTTCTTT. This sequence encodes CASRESGGWTEAFF.

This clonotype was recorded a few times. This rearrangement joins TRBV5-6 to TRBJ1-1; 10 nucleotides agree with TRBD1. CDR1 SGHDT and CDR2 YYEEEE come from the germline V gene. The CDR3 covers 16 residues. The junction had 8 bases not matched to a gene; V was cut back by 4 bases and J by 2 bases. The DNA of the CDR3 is TGTGCCAGCAGCCCAGGGACAGGGGCATTCAACACTGAAGCTTTCTTT. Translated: CASSPGTGAFNTEAFF.

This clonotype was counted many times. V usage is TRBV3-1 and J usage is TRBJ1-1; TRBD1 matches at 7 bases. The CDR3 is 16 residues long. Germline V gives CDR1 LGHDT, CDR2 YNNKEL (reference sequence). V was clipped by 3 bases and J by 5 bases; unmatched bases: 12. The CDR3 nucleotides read TGTGCCAGCAGCCAGGGGACAGTGGCCCTTCGTACTGAAGCTTTCTTT. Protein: CASSQGTVALRTEAFF.

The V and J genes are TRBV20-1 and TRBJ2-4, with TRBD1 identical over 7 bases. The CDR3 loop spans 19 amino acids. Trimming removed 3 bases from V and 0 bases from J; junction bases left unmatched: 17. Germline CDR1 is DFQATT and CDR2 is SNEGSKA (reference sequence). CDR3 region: CSASPVTGLTNVAKNIQYF. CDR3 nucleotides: TGCAGTGCTAGTCCCGTGACAGGGCTAACCAACGTAGCCAAAAACATTCAGTACTTC.

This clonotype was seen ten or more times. CDR3 nucleotide sequence: TGCGCCAGCAGCTACCACGGACAGGGCACAGATACGCAGTATTTT. Translation: CASSYHGQGTDTQYF. The chain recombines TRBV5-1 with TRBJ2-3, with TRBD1 matching over 7 bases. The CDR3 totals 15 residues. Germline CDR1 reads SGHRS; CDR2 reads YFSETQ. Trimming cost V 3 bases and J 1 base; bases outside gene matches: 5.

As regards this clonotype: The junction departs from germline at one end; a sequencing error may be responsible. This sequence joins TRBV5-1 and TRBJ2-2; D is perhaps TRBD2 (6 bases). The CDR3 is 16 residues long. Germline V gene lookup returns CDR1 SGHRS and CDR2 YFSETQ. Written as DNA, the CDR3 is TGCGCCAGCAGCTTGGACTTAGGCTCTAGAGGCGGGGAACTGTTTTTT. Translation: CASSLDLGSRGGELFF.

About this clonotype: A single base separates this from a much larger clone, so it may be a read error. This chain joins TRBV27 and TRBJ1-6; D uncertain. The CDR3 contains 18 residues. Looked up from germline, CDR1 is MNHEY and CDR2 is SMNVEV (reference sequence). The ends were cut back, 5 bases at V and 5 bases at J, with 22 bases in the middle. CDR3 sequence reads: CASSLPSRGPTNNSPLHF. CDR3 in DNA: TGTGCCAGCAGTCTTCCCTCACGTGGTCCGACCAATAATTCACCCCTCCACTTT.

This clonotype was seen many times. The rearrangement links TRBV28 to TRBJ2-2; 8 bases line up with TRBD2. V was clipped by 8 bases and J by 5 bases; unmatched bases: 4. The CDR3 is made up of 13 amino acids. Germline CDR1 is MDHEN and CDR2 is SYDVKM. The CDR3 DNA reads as TGTGCCAGCCTGCAGCGGGAGACCGGGGAGCTGTTTTTT. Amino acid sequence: CASLQRETGELFF. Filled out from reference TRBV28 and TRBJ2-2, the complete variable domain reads DVKVTQSSRYLVKRTGEKVFLECVQDMDHENMFWYRQDPGLGLRLIYFSYDVKMKEKGDIPEGYSVSREKKERFSLILESASTNQTSMYLCASLQRETGELFFGEGSRLTVL.

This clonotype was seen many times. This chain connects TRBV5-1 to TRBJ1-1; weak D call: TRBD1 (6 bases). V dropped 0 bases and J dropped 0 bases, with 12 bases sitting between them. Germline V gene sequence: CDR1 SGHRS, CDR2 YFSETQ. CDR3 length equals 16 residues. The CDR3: CASSLAGGPLNTEAFF. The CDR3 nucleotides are TGCGCCAGCAGCTTGGCCGGGGGGCCTTTGAACACTGAAGCTTTCTTT.

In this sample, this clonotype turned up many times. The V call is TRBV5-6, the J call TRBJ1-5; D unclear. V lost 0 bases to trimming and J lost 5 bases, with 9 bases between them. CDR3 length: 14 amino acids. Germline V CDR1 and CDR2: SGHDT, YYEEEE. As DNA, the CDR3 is TGTGCCAGCAGCTTGGCGCGGGCGGATCAGCCCCAGCATTTT. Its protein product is CASSLARADQPQHF.

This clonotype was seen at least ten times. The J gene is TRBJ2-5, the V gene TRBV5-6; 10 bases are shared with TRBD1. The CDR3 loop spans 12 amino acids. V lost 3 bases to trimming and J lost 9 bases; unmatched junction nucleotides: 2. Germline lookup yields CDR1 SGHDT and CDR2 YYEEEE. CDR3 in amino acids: CASSWTGGAQYF. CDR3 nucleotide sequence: TGTGCCAGCAGCTGGACAGGGGGAGCCCAGTACTTC. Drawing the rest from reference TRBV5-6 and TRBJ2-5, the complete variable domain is DAGVTQSPTHLIKTRGQQVTLRCSPKSGHDTVSWYQQALGQGPQFIFQYYEEEERQRGNFPDRFSGHQFPNYSSELNVNALLLGDSALYLCASSWTGGAQYFGPGTRLLVL.

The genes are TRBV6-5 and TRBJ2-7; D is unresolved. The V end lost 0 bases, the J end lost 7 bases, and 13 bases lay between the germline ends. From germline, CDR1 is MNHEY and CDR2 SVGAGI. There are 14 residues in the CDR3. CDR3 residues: CASSYSRLGPEQYF. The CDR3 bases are TGTGCCAGCAGTTACTCGAGGTTAGGTCCAGAGCAGTACTTC.

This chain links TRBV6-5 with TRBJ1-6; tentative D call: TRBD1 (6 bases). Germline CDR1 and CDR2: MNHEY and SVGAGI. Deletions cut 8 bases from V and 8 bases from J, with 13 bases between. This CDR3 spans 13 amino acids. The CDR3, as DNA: TGTGCCAGCTCCCAGGGGTCGGATTCACCCCTCCACTTT. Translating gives CASSQGSDSPLHF.